This is a list of T cell receptor beta chains from one sample in a study of T-cell reconstitution after alpha-beta-depleted transplantation in children. TCRdb independently ran MiXCR on the PCR reads; one entry per CDR3 protein. The table includes hundreds of thousands of distinct CDR3 sequences, roughly 15% detected once. This specimen was PBMCs, mostly from graft donor cells, taken 360 days after TCRalphabeta/CD19-depleted stem cell transplant. These receptors originate from a male patient between 10 and 17 years old who had a stem cell transplant for acute lymphoblastic leukemia, so the T cells may come from the graft donor. Both conserved end residues are part of each CDR3. A D gene is named only where the DNA matches it firmly. The listing skips clone size in some rows; elsewhere it reads once, few, many or a size class.

TRBV29-1	NA	few	TRBJ1-2	TGCAGCGTTGGACTCCGGACTAACTATGGCTACACCTTC	CSVGLRTNYGYTF
TRBV28	TRBD2	few	TRBJ2-1	TGTGCCAGCAGTCCTGGAAGGCTAGCGGGAAACTACAATGAGCAGTTCTTC	CASSPGRLAGNYNEQFF
TRBV5-6	TRBD2	many	TRBJ2-3	TGTGCCAGCAGCCACCAGACTAGCGGATTCACAGATACGCAGTATTTT	CASSHQTSGFTDTQYF
TRBV5-1	NA	NA	TRBJ1-5	TGCGCCAGCAATAACATCGGGAGCATAATCAGGCCCCAGCATTTT	CASNNIGSIIRPQHF
TRBV5-1	TRBD2	few	TRBJ2-1	TGCGCCAGCAGCTGGGCCCCAGCGGGAGTGGTTGGTGAGCAGTTCTTC	CASSWAPAGVVGEQFF
TRBV4-1	TRBD2	NA	TRBJ2-1	TGCGCCAGCAGCCACCTCCTAGCGGGAGTCTCGGTTGAGCAGTTCTTC	CASSHLLAGVSVEQFF
TRBV19	NA	once	TRBJ2-6	TGTGCCAGTAGTATAATGGGGGCCAACGTCCTGACTTTC	CASSIMGANVLTF
TRBV24-1	NA	few	TRBJ2-1	TGTGCCACTCCCGGGCAGAGCAATGAGCAGTTCTTC	CATPGQSNEQFF
TRBV4-1	TRBD1	few	TRBJ1-3	TGCGCCAGCAGCCCTATCAGGGGGACCCACACCATATATTTT	CASSPIRGTHTIYF
TRBV7-2	NA	few	TRBJ2-1	TGTGCCAGCAGCTTAAGCCTGTCCGGGGAGCAGTTCTTC	CASSLSLSGEQFF
TRBV11-1	NA	few	TRBJ1-2	TGTGCCAGCAGCTCCACCCGGTCGCCCCAATATCGCAACTATGGCTACACCTTC	CASSSTRSPQYRNYGYTF
TRBV7-8	NA	few	TRBJ1-5	TGTGCCAGCGCCCACAGGGCACAGCCCCAGCATTTT	CASAHRAQPQHF
TRBV5-1	NA	NA	TRBJ2-7	TGCGCCAGCAGCCTTTTATCCGACCCATACGAGCAGTACTTC	CASSLLSDPYEQYF
TRBV12-3/TRBV12-4	NA	few	TRBJ2-7	TGTGCCAGCAGTTTTAGAGATAAGCAGTACTTC	CASSFRDKQYF
TRBV5-1	NA	many	TRBJ2-7	TGCGCCAGCAGCTTGAACGACCACAGGGTCTCCGAGCAGTACTTC	CASSLNDHRVSEQYF
TRBV7-2	NA	NA	TRBJ2-1	TGTGCCAGCAGCTTAAGCGGCCAAAATGAGCAGTTCTTC	CASSLSGQNEQFF
TRBV12-3/TRBV12-4	TRBD1	few	TRBJ2-7	TGTGCCAGCAGTTTGAACTCTTGGTCCCTGGGGCGTCGTAACAGGGGTTACTACGAGCAGTACTTC	CASSLNSWSLGRRNRGYYEQYF
TRBV24-1	TRBD2	NA	TRBJ2-1	TGTGCCACCAGTGATTTCGGTACTAGCGGGAGCTTTGAGCAGTTCTTC	CATSDFGTSGSFEQFF
TRBV20-1	NA	NA	TRBJ2-4	TGCAGTGCCGGCTGGGACTCCAGAGCCAAAAACATTCAGTACTTC	CSAGWDSRAKNIQYF
TRBV7-2	TRBD2	many	TRBJ2-1	TGTGCCAGCAGAGGGACTAGCGGGAGAGTAAAGTTTTCCTACAATGAGCAGTTCTTC	CASRGTSGRVKFSYNEQFF
TRBV12-3/TRBV12-4	NA	NA	TRBJ1-5	TGTGCCAGCAGTTTTAGGGCCACCAATCAGCCCCAGCATTTT	CASSFRATNQPQHF
TRBV27	NA	few	TRBJ2-1	TGTGCCAGCTCGGAGGCCGCTAGGTCCTACAATGAGCAGTTCTTC	CASSEAARSYNEQFF
TRBV5-1	NA	few	TRBJ2-5	TGCGCCAGCAGCTTGGGGTCAGGGATGGCTAGAAAAGAGACCCAGTACTTC	CASSLGSGMARKETQYF
TRBV3-1	TRBD1	NA	TRBJ1-2	TGTGCCAGCAGGGGGGACAGTTATGGCTACACCTTC	CASRGDSYGYTF
TRBV7-9	NA	NA	TRBJ1-1	TGTGCCAGCAGCTTAGCACAGATACCGACGGCTTTCTTT	CASSLAQIPTAFF
TRBV4-1	TRBD2	NA	TRBJ2-7	TGCGCCAGCAGCCAAGTGACTAGCGGATCCTCCTACGAGCAGTACTTC	CASSQVTSGSSYEQYF
TRBV10-1	TRBD2	many	TRBJ2-1	TGCGCCAGCAGTGAGGCCCTAGCGGGAGCGGGTGAGCAGTTCTTC	CASSEALAGAGEQFF
TRBV5-1	TRBD2	NA	TRBJ2-7	TGCGCCAGCAGCTTAAGCCCTACTAGCGCGACCCGCGAGCAGTACTTC	CASSLSPTSATREQYF
TRBV27	NA	few	TRBJ2-6	TGTGCCAGTGGGGTCAGCTCTGGGGCCAACGTCCTGACTTTC	CASGVSSGANVLTF
TRBV20-1	NA	NA	TRBJ1-6	TGCAGTGCTAGAGATCGCCAGTCGACGGGTAATTCACCCCTCCACTTT	CSARDRQSTGNSPLHF
TRBV6-1	TRBD2	NA	TRBJ2-3	TGTGCCAGCTGCCGTGGAGCGGGAGTGACAGATACGCAGTATTTT	CASCRGAGVTDTQYF